The present entry profiles one T cell receptor beta chain with its context. The antigen remains unidentified. Here the CDR3 omits its conserved ending phenylalanine or tryptophan, so a read error is the likely source. Because the CDR3's place on the DNA is in doubt, the DNA is left out and the CDR3 is given as listed by TCRdb. Per the germline V gene, CDR1 is KGHDR and CDR2 is SFDVKD. The CDR3 length is 12 residues, termini included. These data originate in a study of T cells in Graves' hyperthyroidism and ophthalmopathy. Lactation, pregnancy, other autoimmune disease or uncontrolled infection led to exclusion of patients. Amplification of TCR beta CDR3 regions used RNA as the template. The HTBI set primed first-round TCR CDR3 RT-PCR. TCRdb recomputed calls from the multiplex PCR reads with MiXCR, one row per CDR3 protein. Among about 95,000 distinct CDR3 sequences listed, around 42% were seen once.

Whole-study results and caveats: Among clonotypes expanded in thyroid above 0.001, most were also found in blood.

Sequences were obtained from peripheral blood or thyroid tissue (not recorded which). The TCR was taken from a woman aged 25 to 39 with Graves' hyperthyroidism. This chain joins TRBV24-1 and TRBJ2-5; the table's D call TRBD2 went unverified against the DNA. The CDR3 loop is CATSTLGEGPYT.